One and the same sample provided the 11 T cell receptor beta chains below, sequenced in a study of blood T cell repertoires in COVID-19. The table came from immunoSEQ multiplex PCR; TCRdb's copy has only in-frame clones and leaves some out. The sample carries roughly 120,000 clones, roughly 79% recorded once. Material: peripheral blood. The receptors derive from a man aged 65-85 years with acute or convalescent COVID-19.

The genes are TRBV18 and TRBJ2-1, with D unclear. This CDR3 is built from 16 residues. V lost 2 bases and J lost 0, with 11 bases in between. CDR1 and CDR2 (germline): KGHSH, LQKENI. The CDR3 loop is CASSPASRPSYNEQFF. The CDR3 coding sequence is TGTGCCAGCTCACCAGCTTCGCGGCCCTCCTACAATGAGCAGTTCTTC.

CDR3 DNA: TGTGCCAGCAGCGTAGGGCTAGCGGGGGACACAGATACGCAGTATTTT. It is translated as CASSVGLAGDTDTQYF. The chain links TRBV9 to TRBJ2-3, with 10 nucleotides matching TRBD2. CDR3 length: 16 amino acids. With 0 bases clipped from V and 2 bases from J, the junction kept 3 bases outside the gene matches. Germline-derived CDR1 and CDR2 are SGDLS and YYNGEE.

The chain uses TRBV5-1 and TRBJ2-3; TRBD1 matches 9 bases. The germline V gene encodes CDR1 SGHRS and CDR2 YFSETQ. J was trimmed by 1 base and V by 6 bases; bases with no gene match: 6. The length of the CDR3 is 15 residues. Here the CDR3 reads CASTQGAWGTDTQYF. As DNA, the CDR3 is TGCGCCAGCACACAGGGGGCATGGGGCACAGATACGCAGTATTTT.

The rearrangement uses TRBV2 and TRBJ1-5; tentative D call: TRBD1 (5 bases). Trimming stripped 3 bases from V and 0 bases from J, with 9 bases between. In germline, CDR1 is SNHLY, CDR2 FYNNEI. The CDR3 consists of 15 residues. The DNA for the CDR3 is TGTGCCAGCAGTGAGGAAGGGGATAGCAATCAGCCCCAGCATTTT. It is translated as CASSEEGDSNQPQHF.

The V call is TRBV9, the J call TRBJ2-3; D uncertain. The CDR3 length is 19 residues. In germline, CDR1 is SGDLS, CDR2 YYNGEE. Trimming stripped 2 bases from V and 0 bases from J, with 22 bases between. CDR3 sequence (DNA): TGTGCCAGCAGCGTCCAAGGAGTAGGAACGCGGTCTAGCACAGATACGCAGTATTTT. Protein product: CASSVQGVGTRSSTDTQYF.

CDR3 residues: CASSQTGIHEQYF. The DNA of the CDR3 is TGTGCCAGCAGCCAGACAGGGATCCACGAGCAGTACTTC. The rearrangement joins TRBV25-1 to TRBJ2-7, with 7 bases that match TRBD1. Per germline, CDR1 MGHDK and CDR2 SYGVNS. This CDR3 is 13 amino acids long. J lost 5 bases, V lost 6 bases, and 7 bases had no gene match.

The chain combines TRBV10-3 with TRBJ2-2; D perhaps matches TRBD1 (5 bases). This CDR3 region has 15 residues. CDR1 is ENHRY, CDR2 SYGVKD, per germline. With 0 bases removed from V and 1 base from J, the gap between germline ends came to 6 bases. Written as DNA, the CDR3 is TGTGCCATCAGTGAGTCTGGACAGAACACCGGGGAGCTGTTTTTT. This sequence encodes CAISESGQNTGELFF.

The chain employs TRBV14 and TRBJ1-6, with 7 bases matching TRBD1. Unmatched junction bases numbered 2, after V lost 0 bases and J lost 6 bases. The CDR3 has 15 amino acids. Germline assignment: CDR1 SGHDN and CDR2 FVKESK. The CDR3 bases are TGTGCCAGCAGCCAAGAGGGACAGATTAATTCACCCCTCCACTTT. This gives the protein CASSQEGQINSPLHF.

The V call is TRBV5-6, the J call TRBJ1-3, with 10 nucleotides matching TRBD1. J was trimmed by 0 bases and V by 2 bases; bases with no gene match: 8. This CDR3 region has 18 residues. Germline loops: CDR1 SGHDT, CDR2 YYEEEE. The CDR3 DNA is TGTGCCAGCAGCTTCGGGACAGGGGCCACATACTCTGGAAACACCATATATTTT. Translating it yields CASSFGTGATYSGNTIYF.

The chain links TRBV5-6 to TRBJ2-3, with D unresolved. The V end was cut by 1 base, the J end by 3 bases, with 6 bases between. The length of the CDR3 is 13 residues. CDR1 is SGHDT, CDR2 YYEEEE, per germline. The CDR3 nucleotides are TGTGCCAGCAGCTTGTGGGCTACAGATACGCAGTATTTT. Residues: CASSLWATDTQYF.

The table lists this clone with a count of one. The chain is built from TRBV7-3 and TRBJ1-2; weak D call: TRBD1 (6 bases). Germline V CDR1 and CDR2: SGHTA, FQGTGA. This CDR3 contains 14 residues. Trimming cost V 4 bases and J 2 bases, with 11 bases left between them. For the CDR3, the DNA is TGTGCCAGCAGCTCAGGGGCAGAGAACTATGGCTACACCTTC. Amino acids: CASSSGAENYGYTF.